The 22 T cell receptor beta chains in this list originate from one sample, sequenced in a study of cytomegalovirus exposure and HLA in healthy donors. PCR used 60 Vbeta primers and 13 Jbeta primers. TCRdb's copy holds only in-frame clones and misses some; the assay was immunoSEQ multiplex PCR. The sample contains 150,000 or so clones, around 80% of which appear only once. The sequencing sample was made of PBMCs. The receptors originated from a man in his late teens or twenties in good health and CMV-seropositive.

The chain has TRBV19 and TRBJ2-1; TRBD2 matches 12 bases. Germline CDR1 and CDR2: LNHDA and SQIVND (reference sequence). The CDR3 is 18 amino acids. The J segment lost 4 bases and the V segment lost 3 bases, leaving 10 bases of the junction unmatched. The chain's CDR3 is CASSIGLAGGIGYNEQFF. The CDR3 coding sequence is TGTGCCAGTAGTATCGGGCTAGCGGGAGGGATTGGATACAATGAGCAGTTCTTC.

This chain connects TRBV6-6 to TRBJ2-7; 10 positions match TRBD1. This CDR3 has 15 residues. Germline V gene sequence: CDR1 MNHNY, CDR2 SVGAGI (reference sequence). After removal of 5 bases from V and 4 bases from J, the junction contained 8 bases not matched to a gene. The DNA of the CDR3 is TGTGCCAGCAGTCACCGGGACAGGGGAGTATACGAGCAGTACTTC. It is translated as CASSHRDRGVYEQYF.

A word on this clone: Its ends do not fully match the called genes, so a read error is possible. The V gene is TRBV27, the J gene TRBJ2-1; 13 nucleotides agree with TRBD2. This CDR3 contains 17 residues. The germline gives CDR1 MNHEY, CDR2 SMNVEV (reference sequence). CDR3 amino acids: CAGSFLLAGGPSNEQFF. CDR3 bases: TGTGCCGGCAGTTTCCTACTAGCGGGAGGGCCCTCCAATGAGCAGTTCTTC.

The chain uses TRBV5-4 and TRBJ2-7; 16 bases map to TRBD2. The germline V gene encodes CDR1 SGHNT and CDR2 YYREEE (reference sequence). The CDR3 is made up of 16 amino acids. Trimming took 4 bases from V and 7 from J; bases not matched to a gene: 8. The CDR3 reads CASSRGLAGGPVEQYF. CDR3 in DNA: TGTGCCAGCAGCCGGGGACTAGCGGGAGGGCCGGTAGAGCAGTACTTC.

V and J are TRBV4-1 and TRBJ2-1; D possibly corresponds to TRBD2 (5 bases). Germline lookup yields CDR1 MGHRA and CDR2 YSYEKL. Trimming cost V 1 base and J 10 bases, with 20 bases left between them. The CDR3 is made up of 16 amino acids. The CDR3 nucleotides read TGCGCCAGCAGCCAAGCACATCTAGGTCCTAGCAGAGAGCAGTTCTTC. Its protein product is CASSQAHLGPSREQFF.

The chain joins TRBV6-1 to TRBJ2-7, with a weak D call TRBD1 (6 bases). This CDR3 spans 14 amino acids. V shed 3 bases and J shed 6 bases, with 15 bases lying between them. Germline CDR1 and CDR2: MNHNS and SASEGT. The CDR3 sequence: CASSDIQGRTEQYF. The DNA of the CDR3 is TGTGCCAGCAGTGATATTCAGGGGCGTACCGAGCAGTACTTC.

The J gene is TRBJ2-1, the V gene TRBV13; D may be TRBD2 (5 bases). From germline, CDR1 is PRHDT and CDR2 FYEKMQ (reference sequence). Between the trimmed V and J ends, which lost 5 bases and 8 bases, there was a span of 16 bases. The CDR3 sequence is 14 residues long. The CDR3 nucleotides are TGTGCCAGCAGCCCCCCTCGGGAAGGGTATGAGCAGTTCTTC. It is translated as CASSPPREGYEQFF.

The chain has TRBV4-1 and TRBJ2-1, with D possibly being TRBD2 (6 bases). Trimming cost V 1 base and J 8 bases, with 18 bases left between them. This CDR3 has 16 amino acids. Germline-derived CDR1 and CDR2 are MGHRA and YSYEKL. The CDR3 DNA sequence: TGCGCCAGCAGCCAAGTCTTCACTAGCCGTGAATATGAGCAGTTCTTC. Its translation: CASSQVFTSREYEQFF.

The chain has TRBV19 and TRBJ1-2; no definite D call. The CDR3 runs to 15 residues. Between the trimmed V and J ends, which lost 4 bases and 8 bases, there was a span of 20 bases. The germline V gene has CDR1 LNHDA and CDR2 SQIVND (reference sequence). This chain's CDR3 is CASSTTSGRIGGYTF. CDR3 nucleotide sequence: TGTGCCAGTAGTACGACAAGCGGGCGGATTGGAGGCTACACCTTC.

The rearrangement links TRBV7-8 to TRBJ1-1, with 9 bases lining up with TRBD1. This CDR3 has 15 amino acids. Trimming at V came to 3 bases and at J to 4 bases, leaving 6 bases not matched to a gene. The germline gives CDR1 SGHVS, CDR2 FQNEAQ. CDR3 protein: CASSFLTGGSTEAFF. Here the CDR3 DNA reads TGTGCCAGCAGCTTCCTGACAGGGGGGAGCACTGAAGCTTTCTTT.

V usage is TRBV5-1 and J usage is TRBJ2-1, with 11 nucleotides matching TRBD2. Germline V lookup: CDR1 SGHRS, CDR2 YFSETQ. CDR3 length equals 17 residues. Trimming took 3 bases from V and 4 from J; bases not matched to a gene: 9. In DNA, the CDR3 is TGCGCCAGCAGCTGGGGGGGAGGGACTAGCGGTTACAATGAGCAGTTCTTC. It yields the protein CASSWGGGTSGYNEQFF. Looking up the rest from reference TRBV5-1 and TRBJ2-1 gives the full variable domain: KAGVTQTPRYLIKTRGQQVTLSCSPISGHRSVSWYQQTPGQGLQFLFEYFSETQRNKGNFPGRFSGRQFSNSRSEMNVSTLELGDSALYLCASSWGGGTSGYNEQFFGPGTRLTVL.

Of note for this clone: Additional DNA sequences in this sample encode the identical CDR3. The V and J genes are TRBV27 and TRBJ1-5; 9 bases agree with TRBD1. V lost 2 bases and J lost 6; bases outside the gene matches: 2. The CDR3 covers 14 residues. CDR1 MNHEY and CDR2 SMNVEV come from the germline V gene (reference sequence). CDR3 DNA: TGTGCCAGCAGTTTAAGACAGGGGGGTCAGCCCCAGCATTTT. Amino acids: CASSLRQGGQPQHF.

A word on this clone: At one end the junction does not follow the germline gene, possibly because of a read error. The chain links TRBV11-2 to TRBJ2-7; 8 bases fit TRBD2. CDR1 is SGHAT and CDR2 is FQNNGV in the germline V gene. CDR3 length: 12 residues. CDR3 sequence (DNA): TGTGCCAGCAGCTCGCTCGGGGGGGCCGGGTGGTTC. Translating it yields CASSSLGGAGWF.

The chain carries TRBV4-2 and TRBJ2-2; a weak D match, TRBD2 (6 bases). The V gene's germline CDR1 is LGHNA and CDR2 YNFKEQ. The CDR3 has 16 amino acids. Trimming took off 1 base at V and 0 bases at J, with 9 bases between the two ends. The CDR3 sequence is CASSQVGDSNTGELFF. The CDR3 DNA sequence: TGTGCCAGCAGCCAAGTTGGGGACTCGAACACCGGGGAGCTGTTTTTT.

The chain is built from TRBV28 and TRBJ2-7; D gene uncertain. The V gene's germline CDR1 is MDHEN and CDR2 SYDVKM. V lost 3 bases and J lost 0, with 3 bases in between. The CDR3 length is 12 residues. The CDR3: CASSFSSYEQYF. CDR3 nucleotides: TGTGCCAGCAGTTTTAGCTCCTACGAGCAGTACTTC.

The gene calls are TRBV19 and TRBJ1-5, with TRBD1 matching 8 bases. Trimming at V came to 6 bases and at J to 3 bases, leaving 13 bases not matched to a gene. Germline CDR1 and CDR2: LNHDA and SQIVND (reference sequence). This CDR3 contains 17 residues. The chain's CDR3 is CASSSHGQGVDNQPQHF. The CDR3 nucleotides read TGTGCCAGTAGCTCTCATGGACAGGGAGTGGACAATCAGCCCCAGCATTTT.

The chain recombines TRBV11-2 with TRBJ1-5; D may be TRBD1 (5 bases). This CDR3 comprises 16 residues. V was shortened by 2 bases and J by 0 bases, with 11 bases between the two germline ends. The germline gives CDR1 SGHAT, CDR2 FQNNGV. CDR3 loop: CASSLSDRISNQPQHF. DNA for the CDR3: TGTGCCAGCAGCTTATCCGACAGAATTAGCAATCAGCCCCAGCATTTT.

This chain's CDR3 is CASSPPKITDTQYF. CDR3 bases: TGTGCCAGCTCACCACCCAAAATTACAGATACGCAGTATTTT. This chain links TRBV18 with TRBJ2-3; D unclear. The V and J ends lost 0 bases and 3 bases respectively, with 7 bases between them. The V gene's germline CDR1 is KGHSH and CDR2 LQKENI. The CDR3 is 14 residues long.

The chain employs TRBV5-1 and TRBJ2-3; TRBD2 matches 13 bases. CDR3 length equals 18 residues. Germline V lookup: CDR1 SGHRS, CDR2 YFSETQ. V was clipped by 0 bases and J by 2 bases; unmatched bases: 6. In DNA form, the CDR3 reads TGCGCCAGCAGCTTGGCCGCGGGACTAGCGGGGACCACAGATACGCAGTATTTT. Protein product: CASSLAAGLAGTTDTQYF.

This clone was counted a single time. The rearrangement links TRBV6-1 to TRBJ2-2; tentative D call: TRBD1 (5 bases). V dropped 3 bases and J dropped 0 bases, with 11 bases sitting between them. CDR3 length: 16 residues. Germline-derived CDR1 and CDR2 are MNHNS and SASEGT. The chain's CDR3 is CASSERRGTNTGELFF. The CDR3 nucleotides are TGTGCCAGCAGTGAGCGAAGGGGAACGAACACCGGGGAGCTGTTTTTT.

The V and J genes are TRBV5-8 and TRBJ1-1, with TRBD1 as a possible D gene (6 bases). Trimming left V 3 bases short and J 6 bases short, with 15 bases between. The CDR3 is 14 residues long. The germline gives CDR1 SGHTS, CDR2 YDEGEE. This CDR3 is CASSSGGVGSEAFF. The CDR3 nucleotides are TGTGCCAGCAGCTCGGGGGGCGTTGGGTCTGAAGCTTTCTTT. The full variable domain, with the rest looked up from reference TRBV5-8 and TRBJ1-1, is EAGVTQSPTHLIKTRGQQATLRCSPISGHTSVYWYQQALGLGLQFLLWYDEGEERNRGNFPPRFSGRQFPNYSSELNVNALELEDSALYLCASSSGGVGSEAFFGQGTRLTVV.

The chain joins TRBV20-1 to TRBJ1-2; D is ambiguous. V lost 7 bases and J 8 bases, leaving 8 bases between the germline ends. The CDR3 length is 9 residues. In germline, CDR1 is DFQATT, CDR2 SNEGSKA (reference sequence). The CDR3 DNA follows: TGCAGTGGCCCGGGGGGCTACACCTTC. Its translation is CSGPGGYTF.